This T cell receptor (beta chain) was identified during a study of cytomegalovirus exposure and HLA in healthy donors. Per germline, CDR1 SGHRS and CDR2 YFSETQ. This CDR3 has 19 amino acids. V shed 3 bases and J 8 bases; nucleotides not matched to a gene: 17. There are a few counts of this clone. PCR involved 60 Vbeta and 13 Jbeta primers. Libraries were prepared by immunoSEQ multiplex PCR; TCRdb keeps only in-frame clonotypes and omits some of them. The table shows about 91,000 clones, with approximately 89% occurring only once. V is TRBV5-1 and J is TRBJ1-4, with TRBD1 matching over 12 bases. Sequencing was performed on PBMCs. The sequence came from a man aged 30-40 years in good health and CMV-seropositive. The CDR3 DNA is TGCGCCAGCAGCTATTCCCCCGGGACAGGGGGCTTTTGGAGCGAAAAACTGTTTTTT. It is translated as CASSYSPGTGGFWSEKLFF. The entire variable domain, with the rest obtained from reference TRBV5-1 and TRBJ1-4, is as follows: KAGVTQTPRYLIKTRGQQVTLSCSPISGHRSVSWYQQTPGQGLQFLFEYFSETQRNKGNFPGRFSGRQFSNSRSEMNVSTLELGDSALYLCASSYSPGTGGFWSEKLFFGSGTQLSVL.